The sequence of this TCR beta chain was determined in a study of shared clonotypes between healthy human individuals (dated by TCRdb to about 2020). For context, the study as a whole: A couple of women and a few men aged 18 to 49 years were included in the cohort. For each donor, three plates each were used for CD4 naive and CD4 memory, two plates were used for CD8 naive, and one plate was used for CD8 memory. The study deeply sequenced blood TCR repertoires of roughly five healthy adults to estimate repertoire size and the extent of clonotype sharing between individuals. Different laboratories and diverse techniques were used to prepare libraries and sequence TCR repertoires, to increase sequencing depth and limit assay-specific biases. Leukapheresis yielded between about 0.9 and 10 billion PBMCs per donor. Here is what the overall study found, with its caveats: Across several donors, around 5% of naive CD4, roughly 3.5% of naive CD8, approximately 2.5% of memory CD4, and roughly 0.41% of memory CD8 clonotypes were shared. Sampling was restricted to blood, and TCR repertoires in tissues likely differ from the TCR repertoires found in blood. Incomplete sequencing was indicated by rarefaction of sorted-subset datasets, despite the large sequencing depth. Because the study included only a small number of donors, the genetic and exposure-history diversity represented was limited. Pairwise subsampling led to the expectation that sequencing depth would affect the degree of clonotype sharing among donors. Compared with non-shared clonotypes, clonotypes shared by all four sorted-subset donors had higher generation probabilities. Estimated clonotype richness was generally larger for naive than for memory subsets.

TCR CDR3 regions were amplified from genomic DNA by multiplex PCR using the deep immunoSEQ assay. Extracted genomic DNA from each cell subset was spread evenly across all wells of several immunoSEQ 96-well plates, with each plate serving as a replicate. Each replicate PCR for sorted subsets received about 0.2 ug genomic DNA, equal to around 32,000 T cell genomes. Purified libraries were quantified with a Qubit 3.0 fluorometer, sized on a Bioanalyzer 2100, and re-quantified with the KAPA Library Quantification kit. Every immunoSEQ 96-well plate was sequenced on a separate single-read 150-cycle Illumina NextSeq 550 flow cell. As for the original processing: The immunoSEQ output contained only junctional sequences without quality scores, so filtering could not match that applied to full-length reads. Sequences were annotated with PyIR, a Python wrapper for IgBLAST v1.9, and V/J genes and CDR3 were assigned using IMGT germline references. Reads with weak V/J assignments (E-value above 1e-6), missing CDR3, stop codons, out-of-frame junctions, or ambiguous translated residues were removed. V3J clonotypes were defined as sequences sharing an identical inferred V gene, J gene, and CDR3 amino acid sequence. Percentage overlap between repertoires was computed as shared unique clonotypes divided by the size of the smaller repertoire. Three approaches were used to assess repertoire richness: RTK rarefaction, the Chao1 estimator, and Recon v2.1 estimates of unobserved clonotypes. OLGA was used to compute generation probabilities for all TCRbeta clonotypes that the gDNA method yielded from several donors. TCRdb mirrors the immuneACCESS table, restricted to in-frame sequences. Some clones are absent from its copies; in checked studies, under half trace to an unresolved V gene, and the reason for the others is unknown. V and J calls and clone size are copied from that table; D and trimming were computed from the DNA. Here the sample has around 720,000 clones; roughly 73% occur a single time. Roughly 2% of the sample is in the top ten clones.

This clone showed up just a few times. Its binding antigen is unknown. No much larger clonotype is one base removed from it; base qualities were not supplied. CDR1 and CDR2, looked up from the germline V gene, are SNHLY and FYNNEI. V sheds 6 bases and J sheds 2 bases, leaving 7 bases between their ends. The CDR3 contains 12 residues, cysteine and phenylalanine counted. Only the CDR3 DNA is retained, 36 bases long and in frame from the first base. Donors were healthy HIV-negative adults with no recently reported acute infections or vaccinations. Every donor was a Caucasian adult living in Nashville, Tennessee, USA. CD4+ T cells were enriched by magnetic negative selection; naive cells were then positively selected on CD45RA, and the negative fraction formed the memory subset. Blood was collected by leukapheresis, and PBMCs were isolated by Ficoll-Histopaque density gradient centrifugation and then cryopreserved in liquid nitrogen vapor phase. Analytical flow cytometry was used to check the purity and quantity of every magnetically sorted T cell population. Each sorted fraction had its genomic DNA isolated and then quantified by UV absorbance on a Nanodrop 2000c.

Sequenced sample: memory CD4+ T cells sorted from blood. The cell subset or site tag for this specimen amounts to: CD45RA-negative fraction. The chain was built from TRBV2 and TRBJ1-2, with the D segment identity uncertain. This sequence was found in a woman aged 30 to 39 in good health. Here is the DNA: TGTGCCAGCAGGGAGTGGAACTATGGCTACACCTTC. The encoded protein is CASREWNYGYTF.